These T cell receptor beta chains were read from a single sample in a study of control samples from healthy donors and cancer patients. Clones were sequenced by immunoSEQ multiplex PCR, and TCRdb holds only the in-frame ones, with some missing. The table lists about 170,000 clones, roughly 94% of them singletons, with about 1.5% in the top ten. Sequenced sample: blood. All receptors come from a woman aged 18-35 years in good health. Each CDR3 is given with its conserved first and last residue.

V	J	CDR3
TRBV6-5	TRBJ2-5	CASSYPGGETQYF
TRBV5-4	TRBJ2-1	CASSLLAGGPRSYNEQFF
TRBV18	TRBJ1-1	CASSRGPNTEAFF
TRBV2	TRBJ1-1	CANRGRKNTEAFF
TRBV2	TRBJ2-1	CASTYGSSYNEQFF
TRBV5-1	TRBJ2-1	CASSLWADSYNEQFF
TRBV18	TRBJ1-1	CASSSRTDYPDTEAFF
TRBV7-2	TRBJ1-2	CASSPDLNYGYTF
TRBV7-9	TRBJ2-3	CASSLIQGVAGDTQYF
TRBV28	TRBJ2-7	CASSLMDTTYEQYF
TRBV7-8	TRBJ2-2	CASSLATGAANTGELFF
TRBV6-5	TRBJ1-1	CASNSRTGGITEAFF
TRBV6-1	TRBJ2-3	CASSYAGEVLAQYF
TRBV4-2	TRBJ1-4	CASSQGGGRYLATNEKLFF
TRBV10-3	TRBJ2-1	CAISEHGLAGGSEQFF
TRBV18	TRBJ2-7	CASSLVRDEPYF
TRBV5-4	TRBJ2-7	CASSSLLGRGSYEQYF
TRBV10-3	TRBJ1-5	CAISDHDISNQPQHF
TRBV10-2	TRBJ1-5	CASSAVGLNNYLSNQPQHF
TRBV4-2	TRBJ1-2	CASSQDRRGGYGYTF
TRBV5-1	TRBJ2-1	CASSLVRTSSPNEQFF
TRBV15	TRBJ2-3	CATSREGGGRSTDTQYF
TRBV7-2	TRBJ2-3	CASSSLRDTQYF
TRBV27	TRBJ1-2	CASRGRGYGYTF
TRBV5-6	TRBJ2-5	CASSDNYGLAGAGETQYF
TRBV6-4	TRBJ1-2	CASTRTGSDLGYTF
TRBV5-1	TRBJ2-7	CASSLGGGMSSYEQYF
TRBV6-6	TRBJ2-7	CASSRTAYGSYEQYF
TRBV11-3	TRBJ2-7	CASSYYRDPPYEQYF
TRBV5-1	TRBJ2-2	CASSSYGKGGTGELFF
TRBV7-9	TRBJ2-1	CASSAAFSYNEQFF
TRBV3-1/TRBV3-2	TRBJ2-1	CASSQDMGTSGRARNEQFF
TRBV6-5	TRBJ1-3	CASSSTGSTIYF
TRBV15	TRBJ2-1	CATSREARLSEQFF
TRBV9	TRBJ2-1	CASSRKGLGEQFF
TRBV6-5	TRBJ1-2	CASSTGQGLKGYTF
TRBV6-2/TRBV6-3	TRBJ2-7	CASSRRDEQYF
TRBV7-9	TRBJ1-1	CASSFGQISLEAFF
TRBV12-5	TRBJ1-1	CASGLTGNTEAFF
TRBV13	TRBJ1-2	CASSPTGNGYTF
TRBV11-2	TRBJ2-7	CASSLDGDEQYF
TRBV5-1	TRBJ2-7	CASSPRTSGGSYEQYF
TRBV27	TRBJ1-4	CACSKDRILYEKLFF
TRBV19	TRBJ2-2	CASSIVPPVDPGELFF
TRBV7-2	TRBJ2-1	CASSSQGAVSYNEQFF
TRBV7-2	TRBJ1-4	CASSLAGGVNEKLFF
TRBV12-5	TRBJ1-6	CASGAGLINSPLHF
TRBV28	TRBJ2-3	CASSLPGAVGLTDTQYF
TRBV28	TRBJ2-7	CASSFGTSNYEQYF
TRBV19	TRBJ1-1	CASSTFREGDTEAFF
TRBV7-2	TRBJ2-7	CASSYSGAGEQYF
TRBV7-2	TRBJ2-5	CASSLGDQETQYF
TRBV4-2	TRBJ2-2	CASSRTENTGELFF
TRBV10-2	TRBJ1-1	CAAEGGPMKINTEAFF
TRBV24-1	TRBJ2-1	CATSKDRVGEQFF
TRBV11-1	TRBJ2-1	CASSPRAPRSYNEQFF
TRBV29-1	TRBJ2-2	CSARRGKNTGELFF
TRBV5-1	TRBJ2-1	CASSIVSGRVTSYNEQFF
TRBV10-1	TRBJ2-1	CASSTAGVGFNEQFF
TRBV23-1	TRBJ2-5	CASSHPREGWETQYF